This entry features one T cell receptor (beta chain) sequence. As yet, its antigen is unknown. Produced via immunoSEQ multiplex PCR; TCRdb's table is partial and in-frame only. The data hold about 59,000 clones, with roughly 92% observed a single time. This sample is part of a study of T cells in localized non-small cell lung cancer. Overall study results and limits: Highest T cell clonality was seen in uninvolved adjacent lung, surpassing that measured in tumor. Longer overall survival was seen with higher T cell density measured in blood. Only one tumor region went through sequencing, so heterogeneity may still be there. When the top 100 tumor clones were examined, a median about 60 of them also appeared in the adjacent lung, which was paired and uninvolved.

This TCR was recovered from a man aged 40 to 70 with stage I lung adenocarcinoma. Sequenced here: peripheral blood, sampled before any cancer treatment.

CDR3 residues: CASSLLGDYEQYF. The DNA for the CDR3 is TGTGCCAGCAGTTTATTGGGCGACTACGAGCAGTACTTC. The V gene is TRBV28, the J gene TRBJ2-7; D is unresolved. V was shortened by 1 base and J by 3 bases, with 7 bases between the two germline ends. The CDR3 is made up of 13 amino acids. Per the germline V gene, CDR1 is MDHEN and CDR2 is SYDVKM.